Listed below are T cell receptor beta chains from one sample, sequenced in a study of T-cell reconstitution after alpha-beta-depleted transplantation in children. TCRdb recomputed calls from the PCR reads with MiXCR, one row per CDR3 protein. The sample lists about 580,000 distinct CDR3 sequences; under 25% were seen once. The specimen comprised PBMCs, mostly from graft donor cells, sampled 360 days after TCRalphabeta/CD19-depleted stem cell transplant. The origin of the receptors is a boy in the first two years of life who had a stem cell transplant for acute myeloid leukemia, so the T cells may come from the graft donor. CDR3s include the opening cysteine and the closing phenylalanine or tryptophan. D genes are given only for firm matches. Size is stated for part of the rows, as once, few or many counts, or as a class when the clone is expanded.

CDR3 DNA: TGTGCCAGCAGCCTCTTCCCGACAGGGGCTGAAGAGACCCAGTACTTC
CDR3 protein: CASSLFPTGAEETQYF
CDR3 length: 16
clone size: few
J gene: TRBJ2-5
V gene: TRBV7-2
D gene: TRBD1

CDR3 DNA: TGCGCCAGCAGCCGGAGAGGACTAGCGATTATCGGCAATGAGCAGTTCTTC
CDR3 protein: CASSRRGLAIIGNEQFF
CDR3 length: 17
clone size: .
J gene: TRBJ2-1
V gene: TRBV4-1
D gene: TRBD2

CDR3 DNA: TGTGCCAGCATTGGGCCCGGGCGCTATGGCTACACCTTC
CDR3 protein: CASIGPGRYGYTF
CDR3 length: 13
clone size: few
J gene: TRBJ1-2
V gene: TRBV6-1
D gene: .

CDR3 DNA: TGTGCCTGGAGTGTACCTAGCTCCTACAATGAGCAGTTCTTC
CDR3 protein: CAWSVPSSYNEQFF
CDR3 length: 14
clone size: .
J gene: TRBJ2-1
V gene: TRBV30
D gene: .

CDR3 DNA: TGTGCCAGCAGTTTTTTCAGGGGGAGCACAGATACGCAGTATTTT
CDR3 protein: CASSFFRGSTDTQYF
CDR3 length: 15
clone size: few
J gene: TRBJ2-3
V gene: TRBV12-3/TRBV12-4
D gene: TRBD1

CDR3 DNA: TGTGCCAGCAGCTTAGGATTAGGACAGGGCGGGGATGAGCAGTTCTTC
CDR3 protein: CASSLGLGQGGDEQFF
CDR3 length: 16
clone size: .
J gene: TRBJ2-1
V gene: TRBV7-8
D gene: TRBD1

CDR3 DNA: TGTGCCAGCAGTCTCGCTACGGGGAGTTACAATGAGCAGTTCTTC
CDR3 protein: CASSLATGSYNEQFF
CDR3 length: 15
clone size: few
J gene: TRBJ2-1
V gene: TRBV7-9
D gene: .

CDR3 DNA: TGCAGTGGGCTAGCGGGGGCGGATGTGGATACGCAGTATTTT
CDR3 protein: CSGLAGADVDTQYF
CDR3 length: 14
clone size: many
J gene: TRBJ2-3
V gene: TRBV20-1
D gene: TRBD2

CDR3 DNA: TGCAGCACGGGGGGGCCTTGGGAGCAGTACTTC
CDR3 protein: CSTGGPWEQYF
CDR3 length: 11
clone size: few
J gene: TRBJ2-7
V gene: TRBV20-1
D gene: TRBD2

CDR3 DNA: TGTGCCAGCAGATTCCACACCACAGGGGGCAATGAGCAGTTCTTC
CDR3 protein: CASRFHTTGGNEQFF
CDR3 length: 15
clone size: few
J gene: TRBJ2-1
V gene: TRBV25-1
D gene: TRBD1

CDR3 DNA: TGTGCCAGCAGCTTCGGACAGGGATGGGATACGCAGTATTTT
CDR3 protein: CASSFGQGWDTQYF
CDR3 length: 14
clone size: many
J gene: TRBJ2-3
V gene: TRBV7-3
D gene: TRBD1

CDR3 DNA: TGTGCCAGCAGGTTCACCCTGGGTAGCAATCAGCCCCAGCATTTT
CDR3 protein: CASRFTLGSNQPQHF
CDR3 length: 15
clone size: many
J gene: TRBJ1-5
V gene: TRBV5-5
D gene: .

CDR3 DNA: TGTGCCAGCAGTTTTAGCGGGGAGGCTGAGCAGTTCTTC
CDR3 protein: CASSFSGEAEQFF
CDR3 length: 13
clone size: many
J gene: TRBJ2-1
V gene: TRBV12-3/TRBV12-4
D gene: TRBD2

CDR3 DNA: TGTGCCAGCAGCCTTTTCCAGGCGGGAAATGAGCAGTTCTTC
CDR3 protein: CASSLFQAGNEQFF
CDR3 length: 14
clone size: .
J gene: TRBJ2-1
V gene: TRBV6-2/TRBV6-3
D gene: .

CDR3 DNA: TGTGCCAGCAGCTCCGGGACCGGTGGTGGCTACACCTTC
CDR3 protein: CASSSGTGGGYTF
CDR3 length: 13
clone size: .
J gene: TRBJ1-2
V gene: TRBV7-9
D gene: .

CDR3 DNA: TGTGCCAGCAGCCCCAACGGAACCAACACCGGGGAGCTGTTTTTT
CDR3 protein: CASSPNGTNTGELFF
CDR3 length: 15
clone size: .
J gene: TRBJ2-2
V gene: TRBV7-9
D gene: .

CDR3 DNA: TGTGCCAGCAGCTTATGGGAGGGGAAGGAGGAGCTGTTTTTT
CDR3 protein: CASSLWEGKEELFF
CDR3 length: 14
clone size: .
J gene: TRBJ2-2
V gene: TRBV7-6
D gene: TRBD2

CDR3 DNA: TGTGCCTCTGACAGGGGCACCGGGGAGCTGTTTTTT
CDR3 protein: CASDRGTGELFF
CDR3 length: 12
clone size: .
J gene: TRBJ2-2
V gene: TRBV6-2/TRBV6-3
D gene: TRBD1

CDR3 DNA: TGTGCCAGCAGTACTGGGACAGGCCCCTTCACAGATACGCAGTATTTT
CDR3 protein: CASSTGTGPFTDTQYF
CDR3 length: 16
clone size: many
J gene: TRBJ2-3
V gene: TRBV6-5
D gene: TRBD1

CDR3 DNA: TGTGCCAGCAGTGATGGGGCAGGGACCGCTTTCTTT
CDR3 protein: CASSDGAGTAFF
CDR3 length: 12
clone size: .
J gene: TRBJ1-1
V gene: TRBV6-1
D gene: .

CDR3 DNA: TGTGCCATCAGACCGGGGGATGAAGAGACCCAGTACTTC
CDR3 protein: CAIRPGDEETQYF
CDR3 length: 13
clone size: few
J gene: TRBJ2-5
V gene: TRBV10-3
D gene: .

CDR3 DNA: TGTGCCAGCAGCGCGGGGGGACCTAACTATGGCTACACCTTC
CDR3 protein: CASSAGGPNYGYTF
CDR3 length: 14
clone size: many
J gene: TRBJ1-2
V gene: TRBV28
D gene: .

CDR3 DNA: TGTGCCAGCAGTTTCGAAATGGACAGCTCCTATAATTCACCCCTCCACTTT
CDR3 protein: CASSFEMDSSYNSPLHF
CDR3 length: 17
clone size: few
J gene: TRBJ1-6
V gene: TRBV12-3/TRBV12-4
D gene: .

CDR3 DNA: TGCAGCGTTTTGGGACTAGCGGGGACTATTTTT
CDR3 protein: CSVLGLAGTIF
CDR3 length: 11
clone size: few
J gene: TRBJ2-3
V gene: TRBV29-1
D gene: TRBD2

CDR3 DNA: TGCGCCAGCAGCTTGCCGGGGGGGCCTAGCACAGATACGCAGTATTTT
CDR3 protein: CASSLPGGPSTDTQYF
CDR3 length: 16
clone size: .
J gene: TRBJ2-3
V gene: TRBV5-1
D gene: TRBD2

CDR3 DNA: TGCGCCAGCAGCCAAGATCGAGGCGGTCTCACAGATACGCAGTATTTT
CDR3 protein: CASSQDRGGLTDTQYF
CDR3 length: 16
clone size: few
J gene: TRBJ2-3
V gene: TRBV4-3
D gene: .

CDR3 DNA: TGTGCCAGCAGTCACACGCCGGGACACAGCTCTGGAAACACCATATATTTT
CDR3 protein: CASSHTPGHSSGNTIYF
CDR3 length: 17
clone size: .
J gene: TRBJ1-3
V gene: TRBV25-1
D gene: .

CDR3 DNA: TGTGCCAGCAGCGAGAGGACAGGGCGGGATGAGCAGTTCTTC
CDR3 protein: CASSERTGRDEQFF
CDR3 length: 14
clone size: .
J gene: TRBJ2-1
V gene: TRBV6-4
D gene: TRBD1

CDR3 DNA: TGTGCCAGCAGCTATAACCTCCGTTGGGGGGGCGGTCTTCGGAACCAAGAGACCCAGTACTTC
CDR3 protein: CASSYNLRWGGGLRNQETQYF
CDR3 length: 21
clone size: .
J gene: TRBJ2-5
V gene: TRBV6-2/TRBV6-3
D gene: .

CDR3 DNA: TGTGCCAGCAGATCCCCGGGACAGGGGACCTATGAGCAGTTCTTC
CDR3 protein: CASRSPGQGTYEQFF
CDR3 length: 15
clone size: .
J gene: TRBJ2-1
V gene: TRBV28
D gene: TRBD1

CDR3 DNA: TGTGCCAGCAATCCCGGGGGTCGCACAGATACGCAGTATTTT
CDR3 protein: CASNPGGRTDTQYF
CDR3 length: 14
clone size: many
J gene: TRBJ2-3
V gene: TRBV6-1
D gene: .

CDR3 DNA: TGTGCCACCAGCACGAAGGGGGCAGGCGCAGATACGCAGTATTTT
CDR3 protein: CATSTKGAGADTQYF
CDR3 length: 15
clone size: many
J gene: TRBJ2-3
V gene: TRBV24-1
D gene: TRBD1

CDR3 DNA: TGTGCCAGCAGACCTAGCGGGGGGCTTACGCAGTATTTT
CDR3 protein: CASRPSGGLTQYF
CDR3 length: 13
clone size: few
J gene: TRBJ2-3
V gene: TRBV28
D gene: TRBD2

CDR3 DNA: TGTGCCAGCCGGCCCCGAGGTCAAGAGACCCAGTACTTC
CDR3 protein: CASRPRGQETQYF
CDR3 length: 13
clone size: many
J gene: TRBJ2-5
V gene: TRBV7-9
D gene: .

CDR3 DNA: TGTGCCAGCAGTGAGCTCGGCGGGGGGACCGTGGGGCAGTTCTTC
CDR3 protein: CASSELGGGTVGQFF
CDR3 length: 15
clone size: .
J gene: TRBJ2-1
V gene: TRBV25-1
D gene: TRBD2

CDR3 DNA: TGTGCCACCGCCGGATGGACTAGCGGGGGAAATGAGCAGTTCTTC
CDR3 protein: CATAGWTSGGNEQFF
CDR3 length: 15
clone size: few
J gene: TRBJ2-1
V gene: TRBV6-1
D gene: TRBD2

CDR3 DNA: TGTGCCAGCACCTTTGGACAGTACTATGGCTACACCTTC
CDR3 protein: CASTFGQYYGYTF
CDR3 length: 13
clone size: .
J gene: TRBJ1-2
V gene: TRBV6-1
D gene: .

CDR3 DNA: TGTGCCAGCAGAAAGACGGCCCTCAACACCGGGGAGCTGTTTTTT
CDR3 protein: CASRKTALNTGELFF
CDR3 length: 15
clone size: .
J gene: TRBJ2-2
V gene: TRBV7-6
D gene: .

CDR3 DNA: TGTGCCAGCAGTTTCACGCAGTATTTT
CDR3 protein: CASSFTQYF
CDR3 length: 9
clone size: .
J gene: TRBJ2-3
V gene: TRBV6-5
D gene: .

CDR3 DNA: TGTGCCAGCAGTGAATATGGACTGGCTTTCTTT
CDR3 protein: CASSEYGLAFF
CDR3 length: 11
clone size: .
J gene: TRBJ1-1
V gene: TRBV25-1
D gene: .

CDR3 DNA: TGCAGTGCTAGAGATGGGAGAAGACACCAGGGCTATGGCTACACCTTC
CDR3 protein: CSARDGRRHQGYGYTF
CDR3 length: 16
clone size: .
J gene: TRBJ1-2
V gene: TRBV20-1
D gene: .

CDR3 DNA: TGTGCCAGCAGTTTAAGGGCTAAGGAGGCTTTCTTT
CDR3 protein: CASSLRAKEAFF
CDR3 length: 12
clone size: many
J gene: TRBJ1-1
V gene: TRBV28
D gene: .

CDR3 DNA: TGCAGTGCTAGGCTGGGGGCCTACGAGCAGTACTTC
CDR3 protein: CSARLGAYEQYF
CDR3 length: 12
clone size: .
J gene: TRBJ2-7
V gene: TRBV20-1
D gene: .

CDR3 DNA: TGTGCCACCAGCACCGGACAGGGAGGGTGGAATGAGCAGTTCTTC
CDR3 protein: CATSTGQGGWNEQFF
CDR3 length: 15
clone size: few
J gene: TRBJ2-1
V gene: TRBV15
D gene: .

CDR3 DNA: TGCGCCAGCAGCCCCCTAGGGCAGGGGGCTTGGGATACGCAGTATTTT
CDR3 protein: CASSPLGQGAWDTQYF
CDR3 length: 16
clone size: few
J gene: TRBJ2-3
V gene: TRBV4-3
D gene: TRBD1

CDR3 DNA: TGTGCCAGCAGCCCACAGGTCCCAGAGACCCAGTACTTC
CDR3 protein: CASSPQVPETQYF
CDR3 length: 13
clone size: few
J gene: TRBJ2-5
V gene: TRBV11-2
D gene: .

CDR3 DNA: TGTGCCAGCAGCTTTGACTATAGCAATCAGCCCCAGCATTTT
CDR3 protein: CASSFDYSNQPQHF
CDR3 length: 14
clone size: few
J gene: TRBJ1-5
V gene: TRBV7-9
D gene: .

CDR3 DNA: TGTGCCACATCACCCAGGCCGAACACTGAAGCTTTCTTT
CDR3 protein: CATSPRPNTEAFF
CDR3 length: 13
clone size: few
J gene: TRBJ1-1
V gene: TRBV12-3/TRBV12-4
D gene: .

CDR3 DNA: TGCAGCGTCGCCAAGACACAGTTGAACACTGAAGCTTTCTTT
CDR3 protein: CSVAKTQLNTEAFF
CDR3 length: 14
clone size: .
J gene: TRBJ1-1
V gene: TRBV29-1
D gene: .

CDR3 DNA: TGTGCCAGCAGCCTAGGGGATTCTCGGCGCGGCTACACCTTC
CDR3 protein: CASSLGDSRRGYTF
CDR3 length: 14
clone size: many
J gene: TRBJ1-2
V gene: TRBV7-9
D gene: .

CDR3 DNA: TGTGCCAGCAGTCTCCGAAGGATTAGCACAGATACGCAGTATTTT
CDR3 protein: CASSLRRISTDTQYF
CDR3 length: 15
clone size: .
J gene: TRBJ2-3
V gene: TRBV6-1
D gene: .

CDR3 DNA: TGTGCCACCAAGAGCCTGGGTGACTATGGCTACACCTTC
CDR3 protein: CATKSLGDYGYTF
CDR3 length: 13
clone size: .
J gene: TRBJ1-2
V gene: TRBV6-1
D gene: .

CDR3 DNA: TGCGCCAGCACCTCGGGGGTCCCTGGCACCGGGGAGCTGTTTTTT
CDR3 protein: CASTSGVPGTGELFF
CDR3 length: 15
clone size: .
J gene: TRBJ2-2
V gene: TRBV4-1
D gene: .